This T cell receptor (beta chain) was found in a study of T-cell reconstitution after alpha-beta-depleted transplantation in children. This clonotype was counted at least ten times. Unique molecular identifiers were built into the TCRbeta library. TCRdb processed the PCR reads anew with MiXCR; each CDR3 protein has one entry. This table has about 400,000 distinct CDR3 sequences, roughly 17% appearing once. CDR1 and CDR2 from the germline V gene are SQVTM and ANQGSEA. Trimming pared 4 bases from V and 0 bases from J, leaving 10 bases between. The CDR3 length is 14 residues. The TCR sequence derives from a boy under three years old who had a stem cell transplant for Wiskott-Aldrich syndrome, so the T cells may come from the graft donor. The sequencing used PBMCs, mostly from graft donor cells, collected 360 days after TCRalphabeta/CD19-depleted stem cell transplant. The chain uses TRBV29-1 and TRBJ2-1; D is uncertain. The CDR3: CSVVPRSSYNEQFF. In DNA, the CDR3 is TGCAGCGTTGTGCCAAGGAGCTCCTACAATGAGCAGTTCTTC.